This T cell receptor beta chain was captured by sequencing in a study of Ad26.COV2.S vaccination and SARS-CoV-2 variants. This clone was detected only a few times. Its specificity is unknown. The treatment denotes: around 19 received Ad26.COV2.S at low or high dose, single or two shots; 5 received placebo; per-sample allocation not given. Day 63 following the first vaccine or placebo injection was when the samples were taken. Whole-study findings and limits: Comparability of non-spike TCR breadth was observed across vaccine and placebo recipients. Overall T cell responses may have been underestimated by the analyses of TCR breadth and depth.

The V gene's germline CDR1 is LNHDA and CDR2 SQIVND (reference sequence). There are 15 residues in the CDR3. V was shortened by 1 base and J by 4 bases, with 13 bases between the two germline ends. The repertoire was sequenced with immunoSEQ multiplex PCR; TCRdb's copy has only in-frame clones and lacks some. Of around 270,000 clones detected, roughly nine tenths appear once; the ten largest clones hold less than 3%. The sequencing here drew on peripheral blood, taken in a trial of Ad26.COV2.S vaccine versus placebo. The chain links TRBV19 to TRBJ1-2; D remains ambiguous. This TCR derives from a person between 18 and 59 years old who received the Ad26.COV2.S COVID-19 vaccine or a placebo. The CDR3 region has the DNA TGTGCCAGTAGTATAGGTTCGGGGATTAGCTATGGCTACACCTTC. Protein product: CASSIGSGISYGYTF.